The present TCR beta chain was sequenced within a study of identical twins. This clonotype has ten or more counts. Antigen specificity is unknown. Points from the study as a whole: Analyses of zero insertions could, in part, be confounded by invariant MAIT and iNKT cells.

MiXCR, run by TCRdb on the 5' RACE reads, gives a single entry per CDR3 protein. The sample gives 210,000 or so distinct CDR3 sequences, about 7.5% of which show up once; less than 2% is in the top ten. The CDR3 covers 14 residues. CDR1 is SGHAT and CDR2 is FQNNGV in the germline V gene. Trimming stripped 3 bases from V and 3 bases from J, with 11 bases between. These same data were also listed under a study on yellow fever vaccine responses in identical twins.

Sequenced material: memory (CD45RO+) T cells sorted from blood. This TCR derives from a woman younger than 35 in good health. The genes are TRBV11-2 and TRBJ2-5; a possible D gene is TRBD1 (5 bases). CDR3 DNA sequence: TGTGCCAGCAGCTTTACAGGCCTCGAAGAGACCCAGTACTTC. This gives the protein CASSFTGLEETQYF.